The source of this T cell receptor (beta chain) is a study of post-analysis software for immune sequencing data (dated by TCRdb to between 2015 and 2017). About the full investigation: Disease courses on record covered relapsing-remitting, secondary progressive and progressive-relapsing multiple sclerosis, though some patients had no subtype annotation. The patient repertoires were compared against more than 10 previously published healthy control repertoires obtained from donors aged about 6 to 26 years. A subset of samples was prepared in parallel using single-end sample barcoding, then pooled and co-amplified after Illumina adapter ligation. Broad study findings and their caveats: Strong co-clustering of samples prepared in the same batch was shown by direct clustering with F measure, prompting a batch-effect correction. The multiple sclerosis patient group was slightly younger than the control group. Compared with controls, multiple sclerosis patients had significantly lower normalized Chao1 diversity, a finding suggesting substantial peripheral T-cell clonal expansion. Patients showed significantly higher frequencies than controls for roughly 5 TRBV segments, among them TRBV5-6, TRBV5-1 and TRBV20-1.

TCR beta repertoires were profiled from peripheral blood of roughly 13 young patients with multiple sclerosis to demonstrate the VDJtools post-analysis software. The multiple sclerosis patients were children and adolescents ranging in age from 6 to 15 years. For this clonotype: Its recognized antigen is unknown. No base quality values were provided; no much bigger clone lies one nucleotide off.

Trimming accounts for 4 bases at V and 1 base at J, while the number of junction bases matched to no gene is 4. Taken from cysteine to phenylalanine, the CDR3 has 16 residues. Just CDR3 DNA is preserved here, 48 bases in frame from base 1. CDR1 and CDR2, per the germline V gene, are WSHSY and SAAADI. Receptors were amplified or captured by PCR. These reads were obtained on an Illumina HiSeq 2500. To reduce PCR and sequencing biases, unique molecular identifiers were incorporated into the TCR beta cDNA libraries. Per 1 to 10 million input T cells, approximately 500,000 cDNA molecules were obtained, such that each molecule approximated one T cell. The patient libraries were prepared and sequenced with the same protocol used for the earlier healthy control dataset. Samples belonging to the same batch were prepared together, multiplexed and sequenced on a shared HiSeq lane. The original pipeline was this. Raw barcoded reads were processed with MIGEC, and single-read molecular identifier groups were discarded before consensus assembly and CDR3 extraction. VDJtools was used for post-analysis of the clonotype tables, and diversity was normalized by down-sampling every dataset to the size of the smallest sample. In repertoire overlap clustering, CDR3 amino acid sequences, but not nucleotide sequences, were matched to correct batch-related cross-sample contamination. Clones were called with MiXCR by TCRdb after fastp trimmed the public reads at Q25, and only in-frame beta chains were retained. Merged by CDR3 protein, the rows form single entries marked with the most common genes and DNA. These V and J calls are TCRdb output, not the study's own analysis. Across this sample there are approximately 630,000 distinct CDR3 sequences, with around 64% seen only once. About 11% of the sample goes to the ten largest clones.

The sequenced sample was blood. The rearranged segments are TRBV10-2 and TRBJ2-3; TRBD2 matches 11 bases in the middle. The receptor was derived from a girl aged 2 to 9 with multiple sclerosis. The CDR3 region: CASSGGLAEGTDTQYF. At the DNA level, the sequence is TGCGCCAGCAGTGGGGGACTAGCGGAGGGCACAGATACGCAGTATTTT.